This TCR beta chain was obtained from a study of T cell responses to AZD1222 COVID-19 vaccine. As for the study in general: The study pooled second doses at about 4 or about 12 weeks. Study-wide results and limits: It was only after the peak T cell response that any repertoires were sampled. Only 5 to 7 AZD1222 recipients were seropositive at baseline. Most donors were white British, females outnumbered males, and clonal diversity was possibly underestimated.

Concerning this clone: Its antigen remains unidentified.

The CDR3 extends over 14 amino acids. Germline CDR1 MDHEN, CDR2 SYDVKM. The V gene end was trimmed by 8 bases and the J gene end by 4 bases; junction bases not matched to a gene: 4. The assay was immunoSEQ multiplex PCR, and TCRdb's table has in-frame clones only and misses some. Here the sample spans 150,000 to 200,000 clones, around nine tenths being singletons. The J gene is TRBJ2-1, the V gene TRBV28, with TRBD2 matching 11 bases. This receptor was obtained from an adult in good health. The material was peripheral blood, obtained on day 0 of AZD1222 vaccination. This CDR3 is CASLSGGDYNEQFF. As DNA, the CDR3 is TGTGCCAGCCTTAGCGGGGGGGATTACAATGAGCAGTTCTTC.